This entry lists 32 T cell receptor beta chains sequenced from one sample in a study of cytomegalovirus exposure and HLA in healthy donors. The study ran its PCR with 60 Vbeta and 13 Jbeta primers. Only in-frame clones appear in the TCRdb table, and some are missing; sequencing was by immunoSEQ multiplex PCR. The sample lists roughly 110,000 clones, over 65% occurring once. Sequencing was done on a sample of PBMCs. The receptors were gathered from a female donor in good health and CMV-seronegative.

This chain links TRBV7-7 with TRBJ2-7; tentative D call: TRBD1 (7 bases). Germline loops: CDR1 SSHAT, CDR2 FNYEAQ (reference sequence). This CDR3 is 15 amino acids long. The CDR3 DNA follows: TGTGCTAAGGGGGACTCAGGGGGACCTAGGAACGAGCAGTACTTC. Translation: CAKGDSGGPRNEQYF.

The chain joins TRBV18 to TRBJ2-1; D gene unclear. CDR3 size: 13 residues. The V and J ends lost 6 bases and 8 bases respectively, with 14 bases between them. Germline loops: CDR1 KGHSH, CDR2 LQKENI. CDR3 bases: TGTGCCAGCTCGCCGCTTCAGGCACATGAGCAGTTCTTC. It specifies CASSPLQAHEQFF.

The gene calls are TRBV2 and TRBJ2-1; the D gene is possibly TRBD1 (7 bases). This CDR3 is built from 13 residues. With 5 bases removed from V and 9 bases from J, the gap between germline ends came to 14 bases. CDR1 and CDR2 (germline): SNHLY, FYNNEI. The CDR3 is CASSPRQGGEQFF. The DNA of the CDR3 is TGTGCCAGCAGTCCTCGGCAGGGGGGTGAGCAGTTCTTC. The whole variable domain, remainder taken from reference TRBV2 and TRBJ2-1, is EPEVTQTPSHQVTQMGQEVILRCVPISNHLYFYWYRQILGQKVEFLVSFYNNEISEKSEIFDDQFSVERPDGSNFTLKIRSTKLEDSAMYFCASSPRQGGEQFFGPGTRLTVL.

This sequence joins TRBV7-2 and TRBJ1-2; TRBD1 aligns across 9 bases. Losses at the gene ends were 1 base for V and 8 bases for J; bases not matched to a gene: 2. Germline values: CDR1 SGHTA, CDR2 FQGNSA. This CDR3 spans 13 amino acids. The CDR3 region has the DNA TGTGCCAGCAGCTTAGAGACAGGGGGAGGCTACACCTTC. Translating gives CASSLETGGGYTF.

This rearrangement joins TRBV19 to TRBJ1-1; D may be TRBD1 (5 bases). This CDR3 has 15 amino acids. Germline V CDR1 and CDR2: LNHDA, SQIVND (reference sequence). Trimming took 6 bases from V and 4 from J, leaving 18 bases between them. This chain's CDR3 is CASSSGEAGLTEAFF. CDR3 nucleotide sequence: TGTGCCAGTAGCTCGGGGGAGGCAGGGCTCACTGAAGCTTTCTTT.

This chain links TRBV30 with TRBJ1-6; the match to TRBD1 covers 7 bases. The length of the CDR3 is 15 residues. With V trimmed by 0 bases and J by 6 bases, 5 bases remained unmatched. The germline CDR1 and CDR2 sequences are GTSNPN and SVGIG (reference sequence). CDR3 bases: TGTGCCTGGAGTGTACAGCCAGGGGGTAATTCACCCCTCCACTTT. This translates into CAWSVQPGGNSPLHF.

The V gene is TRBV19, the J gene TRBJ2-7; D call uncertain. The CDR3 runs 13 residues. Germline V lookup: CDR1 LNHDA, CDR2 SQIVND (reference sequence). Trimming cost V 3 bases and J 5 bases, with 11 bases left between them. The CDR3 nucleotides read TGTGCCAGTAGTATTGGGTTGGGCAACGAGCAGTACTTC. Protein sequence: CASSIGLGNEQYF.

V is TRBV5-6 and J is TRBJ2-1; the match to TRBD2 covers 14 bases. Per germline, CDR1 SGHDT and CDR2 YYEEEE. Losses at the gene ends were 3 bases for V and 7 bases for J; bases not matched to a gene: 6. This CDR3 is built from 16 residues. The CDR3 DNA reads as TGTGCCAGCAGCTGGGGACTAGCGGGGGCCGGGAATGAGCAGTTCTTC. This translates into CASSWGLAGAGNEQFF.

The chain employs TRBV7-9 and TRBJ2-1; the D gene is possibly TRBD2 (6 bases). Germline CDR1 reads SEHNR; CDR2 reads FQNEAQ (reference sequence). This CDR3 region has 14 residues. V was shortened by 1 base and J by 5 bases, with 9 bases between the two germline ends. The CDR3 nucleotides are TGTGCCAGCAGCTTAGTAGGGAGGCACAATGAGCAGTTCTTC. Amino acids: CASSLVGRHNEQFF.

The CDR3 nucleotides are TGCAGCTGGCGGATCTCCTACAATGAGCAGTTCTTC. Translation gives CSWRISYNEQFF. This chain links TRBV29-1 with TRBJ2-1, with no clear D. CDR1 and CDR2 from the germline V gene are SQVTM and ANQGSEA. V was pared by 8 bases and J by 0 bases, with 8 bases between. The CDR3 is 12 amino acids.

The chain recombines TRBV11-2 with TRBJ2-3; D is perhaps TRBD2 (7 bases). Trimming cost V 5 bases and J 2 bases, with 20 bases left between them. Germline assignment: CDR1 SGHAT and CDR2 FQNNGV. This CDR3 spans 17 amino acids. The DNA of the CDR3 is TGTGCCAGCAGCCCCAGGTATGGGGGGGCAATCACAGATACGCAGTATTTT. Translation gives CASSPRYGGAITDTQYF. Complete variable domain (other parts from reference TRBV11-2 and TRBJ2-3): EAGVAQSPRYKIIEKRQSVAFWCNPISGHATLYWYQQILGQGPKLLIQFQNNGVVDDSQLPKDRFSAERLKGVDSTLKIQPAKLEDSAVYLCASSPRYGGAITDTQYFGPGTRLTVL.

The chain employs TRBV5-1 and TRBJ2-7; D uncertain. The CDR3 spans 12 residues. From germline, CDR1 is SGHRS and CDR2 YFSETQ. The ends were cut back, 3 bases at V and 11 bases at J, with 15 bases in the middle. The CDR3 DNA reads as TGCGCCAGCAGCTCCGACTTAGAATTAAAGTACTTC. This encodes CASSSDLELKYF.

This clone was picked up one time. V usage is TRBV2 and J usage is TRBJ2-3; tentative D call: TRBD2 (5 bases). CDR3 length: 17 residues. V lost 7 bases and J lost 0, with 20 bases in between. Germline loops: CDR1 SNHLY, CDR2 FYNNEI. DNA of the CDR3: TGTGCCAGCAATAAGGGCTTACAGCGGACTAGCACAGATACGCAGTATTTT. Amino acid sequence: CASNKGLQRTSTDTQYF.

The rearrangement links TRBV7-2 to TRBJ2-3; D may be TRBD1 (5 bases). Trimming took 3 bases from V and 4 from J, leaving 17 bases between them. The CDR3 contains 16 residues. The V gene's germline CDR1 is SGHTA and CDR2 FQGNSA. CDR3 bases: TGTGCCAGCAGCTTGGGAAGGGGCACGTACCCAGATACGCAGTATTTT. Amino acid sequence: CASSLGRGTYPDTQYF.

The V and J genes are TRBV6-5 and TRBJ2-1, with 8 bases aligning to TRBD1. With 8 bases clipped from V and 3 bases from J, the junction kept 6 bases outside the gene matches. Germline V CDR1 and CDR2: MNHEY, SVGAGI. The CDR3 consists of 14 residues. The CDR3 sequence: CASWTGNGYNEQFF. The CDR3 DNA sequence: TGTGCCAGCTGGACAGGGAATGGCTACAATGAGCAGTTCTTC.

This clone was seen only a few times. The chain has TRBV27 and TRBJ1-2; D may be TRBD1 (5 bases). V lost 3 bases and J lost 5, with 19 bases in between. Germline V CDR1 and CDR2: MNHEY, SMNVEV (reference sequence). This CDR3 is 16 amino acids long. The CDR3 reads CASSFVMGQASYGYTF. In nucleotides, the CDR3 is TGTGCCAGCAGTTTTGTCATGGGGCAGGCCTCATATGGCTACACCTTC.

V is TRBV9 and J is TRBJ2-5, with 14 bases that match TRBD2. V lost 4 bases, J lost 4 bases, and 6 bases stayed unmatched. The germline V gene encodes CDR1 SGDLS and CDR2 YYNGEE. The CDR3 has 16 residues. CDR3 nucleotides: TGTGCCAGCAGCCTTCCGACTAGCGGGGGGGCAGAGACCCAGTACTTC. It encodes CASSLPTSGGAETQYF.

The chain employs TRBV19 and TRBJ2-2, with D maybe TRBD2 (6 bases). Germline loops: CDR1 LNHDA, CDR2 SQIVND (reference sequence). There are 15 residues in the CDR3. V lost 4 bases and J 4 bases, leaving 13 bases between the germline ends. CDR3 protein: CASSNSGLTTGELFF. CDR3 in DNA: TGTGCCAGTAGTAACAGCGGGCTAACCACCGGGGAGCTGTTTTTT.

This clone was recorded once. The chain employs TRBV30 and TRBJ1-3; D not resolved. CDR1 and CDR2 (germline): GTSNPN, SVGIG (reference sequence). The CDR3 has 13 residues. Trimming shortened V by 0 bases and J by 4 bases, and 7 bases separated the two germline ends. In DNA, the CDR3 is TGTGCCTGGAGTGTACAAAGAGGAAACACCATATATTTT. Its protein product is CAWSVQRGNTIYF.

The V call is TRBV11-2, the J call TRBJ1-2, with 7 bases that match TRBD1. Germline V lookup: CDR1 SGHAT, CDR2 FQNNGV. The CDR3 runs to 13 residues. V lost 6 bases and J lost 7; bases outside the gene matches: 8. CDR3 sequence reads: CASSFGTASGYTF. DNA of the CDR3: TGTGCCAGCAGTTTCGGGACAGCTTCTGGCTACACCTTC.

This sequence joins TRBV19 and TRBJ1-5; D possibly corresponds to TRBD1 (6 bases). The CDR3 sequence is 15 residues long. Germline CDR1 and CDR2: LNHDA and SQIVND (reference sequence). Trimming left V 7 bases short and J 6 bases short, with 19 bases between. DNA for the CDR3: TGTGCCAGTACCCCTGGTCCGGGGGGCGTTCAGCCCCAGCATTTT. As protein: CASTPGPGGVQPQHF.

The rearrangement links TRBV5-1 to TRBJ1-2, with TRBD1 as a possible D gene (6 bases). With 9 bases removed from V and 6 bases from J, the gap between germline ends came to 15 bases. The germline V gene encodes CDR1 SGHRS and CDR2 YFSETQ. This CDR3 is built from 12 residues. The CDR3 sequence: CATSPTGNGYTF. In DNA form, the CDR3 reads TGCGCCACCTCCCCAACAGGGAATGGCTACACCTTC.

The V gene is TRBV9, the J gene TRBJ1-3; D may be TRBD1 (6 bases). Germline CDR1 SGDLS, CDR2 YYNGEE. The CDR3 is made up of 16 amino acids. Trimming shortened V by 4 bases and J by 5 bases, and 19 bases separated the two germline ends. The CDR3 reads CASSHNREKGRNTIYF. CDR3 in DNA: TGTGCCAGCAGCCACAACAGGGAGAAGGGAAGAAACACCATATATTTT.

The rearrangement links TRBV19 to TRBJ2-7; tentatively, D is TRBD1 (5 bases). CDR3 length equals 14 residues. Germline-derived CDR1 and CDR2 are LNHDA and SQIVND (reference sequence). Trimming took off 7 bases at V and 0 bases at J, with 13 bases between the two ends. CDR3 nucleotide sequence: TGTGCCAGTAAAACACAGGCGAGCTCCTACGAGCAGTACTTC. Its protein product is CASKTQASSYEQYF.

The chain links TRBV15 to TRBJ1-2, with 8 bases aligning to TRBD1. V was pared by 0 bases and J by 4 bases, with 7 bases of the junction left unmatched. The CDR3 consists of 16 residues. In germline, CDR1 is LNHNV, CDR2 YYDKDF (reference sequence). For the CDR3, the DNA is TGTGCCACCAGCAGAGATTCAGGGGGCTCCCGCTATGGCTACACCTTC. Translation gives CATSRDSGGSRYGYTF.

This chain uses TRBV5-5 with TRBJ2-5; TRBD1 matches at 10 bases. The CDR3 has 15 residues. The V segment lost 0 bases and the J segment 4 bases; nucleotides outside the gene matches: 3. CDR1 and CDR2 from the germline V gene are SGHKS and YYEKEE (reference sequence). The DNA of the CDR3 is TGTGCCAGCAGCTTGGGGGACAGGGGAGGAGAGACCCAGTACTTC. This sequence encodes CASSLGDRGGETQYF.

The J gene is TRBJ2-5, the V gene TRBV15; D unclear. This CDR3 contains 16 residues. CDR1 LNHNV and CDR2 YYDKDF come from the germline V gene (reference sequence). Trimming left V 0 bases short and J 1 base short, with 12 bases between. CDR3 amino acids: CATSRDEEFPQETQYF. CDR3 sequence (DNA): TGTGCCACCAGCAGAGATGAGGAGTTTCCCCAAGAGACCCAGTACTTC.

This chain connects TRBV13 to TRBJ1-2, with D unresolved. CDR3 length: 12 residues. Trimming removed 4 bases at V and 8 bases at J, with 11 bases between. CDR1 PRHDT and CDR2 FYEKMQ come from the germline V gene (reference sequence). CDR3 nucleotide sequence: TGTGCCAGCAGCTCCCTCCGGAGGGGCTACACCTTC. This encodes CASSSLRRGYTF.

This clone was seen more than once but under ten times. Other nucleotide sequences from this sample produce the same CDR3. V and J are TRBV7-9 and TRBJ1-1; the D is unclear. Germline V CDR1 and CDR2: SEHNR, FQNEAQ (reference sequence). The CDR3 spans 14 residues. The V and J ends lost 1 base and 1 base respectively, with 7 bases between them. This chain's CDR3 is CASSLVRGNTEAFF. The CDR3 DNA reads TGTGCCAGCAGCTTAGTACGAGGGAACACTGAAGCTTTCTTT.

The chain couples TRBV12-2 to TRBJ2-5; TRBD2, the table's D call, lacks a check against the DNA. TRBV12-2 is a recognized pseudogene. The CDR3 loop spans 13 amino acids. The CDR3 bases are TGTGCAAGTCGCTCCGGGACTAGGGAGACCCAGTACTTC. Translated, it gives CASRSGTRETQYF.

The rearrangement uses TRBV18 and TRBJ2-5; the D is unclear. The J call may be faulty, since TRBJ2-7 better matches the DNA end. The CDR3 has 13 residues. Per germline, CDR1 KGHSH and CDR2 LQKENI. This CDR3 reads CASSRAGLVEQYF. The CDR3 DNA sequence: TGTGCCAGCTCACGCGCAGGCCTCGTCGAGCAGTACTTC.

In the case of this clone: A read error may account for a junction end that differs from germline. The chain joins TRBV7-9 to TRBJ1-1; a possible D gene is TRBD1 (5 bases). CDR1 is SEHNR and CDR2 is FQNEAQ in the germline V gene (reference sequence). The CDR3 has 12 residues. CDR3 sequence: CSSSFGGMEAFF. The CDR3 nucleotides read TGTTCCAGCAGCTTTGGGGGGATGGAAGCTTTCTTT.